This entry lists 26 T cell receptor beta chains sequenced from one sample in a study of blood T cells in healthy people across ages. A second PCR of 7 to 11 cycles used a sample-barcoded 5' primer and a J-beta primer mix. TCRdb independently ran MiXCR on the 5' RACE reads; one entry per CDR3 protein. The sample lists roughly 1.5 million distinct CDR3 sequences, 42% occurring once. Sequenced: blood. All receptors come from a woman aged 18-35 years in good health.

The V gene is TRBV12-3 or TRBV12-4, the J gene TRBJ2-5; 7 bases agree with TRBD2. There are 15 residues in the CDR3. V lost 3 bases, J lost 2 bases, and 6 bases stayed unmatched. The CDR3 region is CASSLGTTSQETQYF. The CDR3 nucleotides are TGTGCCAGCAGTTTGGGGACTACTAGTCAAGAGACCCAGTACTTC.

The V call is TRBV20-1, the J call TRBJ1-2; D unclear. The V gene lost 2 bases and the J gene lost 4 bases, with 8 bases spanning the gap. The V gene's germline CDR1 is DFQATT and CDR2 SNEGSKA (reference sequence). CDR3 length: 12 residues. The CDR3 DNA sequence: TGCAGTGCTAGAACCGCGGCCTATGGCTACACCTTC. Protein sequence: CSARTAAYGYTF.

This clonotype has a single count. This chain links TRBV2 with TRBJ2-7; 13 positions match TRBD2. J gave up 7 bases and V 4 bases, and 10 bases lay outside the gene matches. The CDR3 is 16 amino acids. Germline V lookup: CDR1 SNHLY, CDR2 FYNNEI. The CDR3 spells CASSVKRTSGSNEQYF. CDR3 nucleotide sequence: TGTGCCAGCAGTGTGAAGCGGACTAGCGGGAGCAATGAGCAGTACTTC.

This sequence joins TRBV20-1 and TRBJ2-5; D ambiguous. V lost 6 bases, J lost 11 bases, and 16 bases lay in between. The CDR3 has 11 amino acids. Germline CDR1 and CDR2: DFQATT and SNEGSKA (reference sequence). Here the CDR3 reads CSAKNRHEQYF. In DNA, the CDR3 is TGCAGTGCCAAAAACCGCCATGAGCAGTACTTC.

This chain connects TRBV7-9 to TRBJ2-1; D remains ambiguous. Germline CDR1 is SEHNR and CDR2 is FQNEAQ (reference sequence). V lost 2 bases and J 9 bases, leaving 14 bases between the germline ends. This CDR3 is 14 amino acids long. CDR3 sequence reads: CASSLLDVTTEQFF. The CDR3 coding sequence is TGTGCCAGCAGCTTATTGGACGTAACTACTGAGCAGTTCTTC. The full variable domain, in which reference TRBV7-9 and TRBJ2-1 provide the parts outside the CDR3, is DTGVSQNPRHKITKRGQNVTFRCDPISEHNRLYWYRQTLGQGPEFLTYFQNEAQLEKSRLLSDRFSAERPKGSFSTLEIQRTEQGDSAMYLCASSLLDVTTEQFFGPGTRLTVL.

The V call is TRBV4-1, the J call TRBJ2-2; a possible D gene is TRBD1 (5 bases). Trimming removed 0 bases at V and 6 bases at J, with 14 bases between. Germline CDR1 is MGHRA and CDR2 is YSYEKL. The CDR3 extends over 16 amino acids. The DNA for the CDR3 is TGCGCCAGCAGCCAAGAAAGCAGGGTTTTGGCCGGGGAGCTGTTTTTT. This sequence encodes CASSQESRVLAGELFF.

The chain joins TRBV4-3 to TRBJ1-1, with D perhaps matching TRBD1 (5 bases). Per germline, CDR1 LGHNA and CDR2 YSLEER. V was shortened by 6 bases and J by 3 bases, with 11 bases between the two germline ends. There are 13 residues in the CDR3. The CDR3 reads CASRLLGDTEAFF. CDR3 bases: TGCGCCAGCAGACTCCTAGGGGACACTGAAGCTTTCTTT.

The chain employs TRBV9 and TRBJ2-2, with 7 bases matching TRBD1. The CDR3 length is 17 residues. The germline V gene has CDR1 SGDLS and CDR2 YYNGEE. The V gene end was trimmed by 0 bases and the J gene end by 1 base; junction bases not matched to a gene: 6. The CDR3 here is CASSVGTGTENTGELFF. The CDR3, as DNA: TGTGCCAGCAGCGTAGGTACCGGGACAGAGAACACCGGGGAGCTGTTTTTT.

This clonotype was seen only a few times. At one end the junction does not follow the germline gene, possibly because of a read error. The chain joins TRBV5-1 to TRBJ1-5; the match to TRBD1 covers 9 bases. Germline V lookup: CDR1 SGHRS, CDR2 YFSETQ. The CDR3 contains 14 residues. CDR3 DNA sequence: TGTGCCAGCAGCACGGGACAGGGAGGTCAGCCCCAGCATTTT. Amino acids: CASSTGQGGQPQHF.

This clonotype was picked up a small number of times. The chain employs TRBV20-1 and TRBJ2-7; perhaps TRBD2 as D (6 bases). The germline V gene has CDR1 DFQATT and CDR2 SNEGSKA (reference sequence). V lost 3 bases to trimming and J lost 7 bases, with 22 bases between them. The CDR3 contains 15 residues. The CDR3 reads CSASRREGIYNEQYF. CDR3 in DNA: TGCAGTGCTAGTCGGCGGGAAGGGATTTACAATGAGCAGTACTTC.

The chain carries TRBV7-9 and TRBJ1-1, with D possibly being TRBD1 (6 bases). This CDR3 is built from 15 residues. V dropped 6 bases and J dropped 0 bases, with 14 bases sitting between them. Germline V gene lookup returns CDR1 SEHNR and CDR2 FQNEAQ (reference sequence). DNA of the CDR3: TGTGCCAGCAGTCAATGGACAGACATGAACACTGAAGCTTTCTTT. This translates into CASSQWTDMNTEAFF.

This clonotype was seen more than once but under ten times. In DNA form, the CDR3 reads TGTGCCACCAGCAGAGTTCCCGTAGATAAAAGCACAGATACGCAGTATTTT. This codes for CATSRVPVDKSTDTQYF. The J gene is TRBJ2-3, the V gene TRBV15, with D uncertain. Germline assignment: CDR1 LNHNV and CDR2 YYDKDF (reference sequence). Trimming cost V 1 base and J 0 bases, with 14 bases left between them. The CDR3 length is 17 residues.

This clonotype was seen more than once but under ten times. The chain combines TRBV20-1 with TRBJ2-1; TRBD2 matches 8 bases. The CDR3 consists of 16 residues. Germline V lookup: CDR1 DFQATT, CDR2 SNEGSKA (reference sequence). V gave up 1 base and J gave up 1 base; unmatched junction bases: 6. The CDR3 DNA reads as TGCAGTGCTAGAGGTTGGCGGGAGGTTTCCTACAATGAGCAGTTCTTC. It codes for CSARGWREVSYNEQFF.

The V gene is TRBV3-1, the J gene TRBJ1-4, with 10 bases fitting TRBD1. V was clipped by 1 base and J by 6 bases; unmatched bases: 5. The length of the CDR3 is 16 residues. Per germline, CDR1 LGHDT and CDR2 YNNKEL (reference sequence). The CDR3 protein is CASSQAPGTGDEKLFF. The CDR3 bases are TGTGCCAGCAGCCAAGCCCCCGGGACAGGGGATGAAAAACTGTTTTTT.

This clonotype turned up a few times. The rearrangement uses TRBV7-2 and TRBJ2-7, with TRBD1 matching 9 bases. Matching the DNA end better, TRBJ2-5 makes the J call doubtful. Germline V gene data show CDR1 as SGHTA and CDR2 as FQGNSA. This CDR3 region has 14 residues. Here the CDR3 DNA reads TGTGCCAGCAGCTGGGGACAGGGTGGGGAGACCCAGTACTTC. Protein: CASSWGQGGETQYF.

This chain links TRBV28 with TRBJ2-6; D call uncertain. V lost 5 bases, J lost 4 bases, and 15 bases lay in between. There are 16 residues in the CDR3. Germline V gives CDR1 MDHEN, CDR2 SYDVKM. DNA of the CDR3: TGTGCCAGCAGTCCCTACATCCGTTCCGGGGCCAACGTCCTGACTTTC. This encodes CASSPYIRSGANVLTF.

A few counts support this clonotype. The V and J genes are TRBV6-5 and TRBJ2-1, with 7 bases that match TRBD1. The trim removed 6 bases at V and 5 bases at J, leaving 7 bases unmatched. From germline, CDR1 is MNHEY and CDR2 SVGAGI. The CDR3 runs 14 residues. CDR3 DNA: TGTGCCAGCAGGCCGGGACAGCGTCACAATGAGCAGTTCTTC. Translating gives CASRPGQRHNEQFF.

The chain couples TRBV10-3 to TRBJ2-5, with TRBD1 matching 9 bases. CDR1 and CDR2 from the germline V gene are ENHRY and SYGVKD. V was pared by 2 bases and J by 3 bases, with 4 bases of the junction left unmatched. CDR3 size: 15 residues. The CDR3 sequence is CAISERGQGEETQYF. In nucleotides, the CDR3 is TGTGCCATCAGTGAGCGGGGACAGGGCGAAGAGACCCAGTACTTC.

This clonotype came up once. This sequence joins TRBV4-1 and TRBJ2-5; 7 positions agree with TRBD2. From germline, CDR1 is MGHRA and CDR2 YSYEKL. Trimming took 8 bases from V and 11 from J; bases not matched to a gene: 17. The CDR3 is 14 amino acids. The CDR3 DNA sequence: TGCGCCAGCTACAGGCCGGGGGGAAAGGGTGAGCAGTACTTC. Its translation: CASYRPGGKGEQYF.

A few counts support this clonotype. This chain's CDR3 is CASSPQLAAQNIQYF. CDR3 DNA sequence: TGTGCCAGCAGCCCCCAACTAGCTGCCCAAAACATTCAGTACTTC. The chain is built from TRBV3-1 and TRBJ2-4, with D possibly TRBD2 on 6 matching bases. This CDR3 region has 15 residues. V shed 4 bases and J shed 5 bases, with 15 bases lying between them. Germline V lookup: CDR1 LGHDT, CDR2 YNNKEL (reference sequence).

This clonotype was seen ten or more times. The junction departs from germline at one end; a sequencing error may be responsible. CDR3 residues: CASSLDRGRYEQYF. As DNA, the CDR3 is TGCGCCAGCAGCTTGGACAGGGGGCGTTACGAGCAGTACTTC. V gene TRBV7-2 combines with J gene TRBJ2-7, with 11 positions matching TRBD1. Germline loops: CDR1 SGHTA, CDR2 FQGNSA. CDR3 length: 14 amino acids. Variable domain in full (rest from reference TRBV7-2 and TRBJ2-7): GAGVSQSPSNKVTEKGKDVELRCDPISGHTALYWYRQSLGQGLEFLIYFQGNSAPDKSGLPSDRFSAERTGGSVSTLTIQRTQQEDSAVYLCASSLDRGRYEQYFGPGTRLTVT.

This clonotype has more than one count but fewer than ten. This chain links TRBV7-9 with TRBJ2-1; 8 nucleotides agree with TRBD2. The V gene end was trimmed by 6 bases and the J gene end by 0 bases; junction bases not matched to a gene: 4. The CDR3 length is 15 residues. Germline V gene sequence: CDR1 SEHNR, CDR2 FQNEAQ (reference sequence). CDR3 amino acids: CASSISGASYNEQFF. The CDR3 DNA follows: TGTGCCAGCAGTATTAGCGGGGCCTCCTACAATGAGCAGTTCTTC.

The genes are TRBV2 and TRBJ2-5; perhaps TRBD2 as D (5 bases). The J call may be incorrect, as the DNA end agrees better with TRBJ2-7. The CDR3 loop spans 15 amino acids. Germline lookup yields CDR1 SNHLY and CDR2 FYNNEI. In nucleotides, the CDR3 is TGTGCCAGCAGTGGCAGAGACTACCCAACCTACGAGCAGTACTTC. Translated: CASSGRDYPTYEQYF.

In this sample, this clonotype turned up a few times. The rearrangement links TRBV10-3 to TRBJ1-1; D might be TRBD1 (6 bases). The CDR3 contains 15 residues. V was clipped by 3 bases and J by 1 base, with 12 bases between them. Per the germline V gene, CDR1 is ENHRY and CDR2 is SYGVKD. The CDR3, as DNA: TGTGCCATCAGTGATCCGGGACATAGGAACACTGAAGCTTTCTTT. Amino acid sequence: CAISDPGHRNTEAFF.

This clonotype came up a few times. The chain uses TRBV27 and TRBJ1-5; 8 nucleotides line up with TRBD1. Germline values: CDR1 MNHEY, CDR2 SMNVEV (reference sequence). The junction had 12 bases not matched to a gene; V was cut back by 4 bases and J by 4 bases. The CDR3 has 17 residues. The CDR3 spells CASSSILFRDRNQPQHF. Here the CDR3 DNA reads TGTGCCAGCAGTTCCATACTTTTCAGGGACAGGAATCAGCCCCAGCATTTT.

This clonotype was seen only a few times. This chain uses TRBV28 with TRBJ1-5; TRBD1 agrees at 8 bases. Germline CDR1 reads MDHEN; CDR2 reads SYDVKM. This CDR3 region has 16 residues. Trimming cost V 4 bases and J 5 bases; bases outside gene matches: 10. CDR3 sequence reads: CASSSTDRAVDQPQHF. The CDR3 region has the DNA TGTGCCAGCAGTTCGACGGACAGGGCAGTGGATCAGCCCCAGCATTTT.